This TCR beta chain was identified during a study of cytomegalovirus exposure and HLA in healthy donors. Regarding the study as a whole: According to the study, roughly 160 TCR beta chains were cytomegalovirus-associated. In vitro, three CMV-associated chains proved specific for CMV antigens. Later work showed greater clonal expansion in HLA-associated TCR beta chains than in equally common others.

Trimming took 5 bases from V and 1 from J, leaving 13 bases between them. This CDR3 comprises 15 residues. Per the germline V gene, CDR1 is SGHNT and CDR2 is YENEEA. About this clone itself: The antigen is unknown.

PCR used 60 Vbeta primers and 13 Jbeta primers. Only in-frame clones appear in the TCRdb table, and some are missing; sequencing was by immunoSEQ multiplex PCR. The table has some 140,000 clones, around 77% seen once. The donors gave bone marrow, and they were healthy. Sequenced sample: PBMCs. The sequence was obtained from a man younger than 40 in good health. The chain is built from TRBV11-3 and TRBJ2-3; no clear D. The CDR3 loop is CASSVMWSRTDTQYF. CDR3 DNA sequence: TGTGCCAGCAGCGTTATGTGGAGCCGCACAGATACGCAGTATTTT.